The 9 T cell receptor beta chains reported below all come from one sample, sequenced in a study of blood T cell repertoires in COVID-19 (dated by TCRdb to 2018 to 2021). Library preparation employed the immunoSEQ multiplex PCR assay. Not all clones reach the TCRdb copy of this immuneACCESS table, which keeps in-frame sequences only. Checked studies attribute under half of the gap to unresolved V genes and leave the rest unexplained. This sample gives 140,000 to 150,000 clones in total; around 82% of them show up just once. Of the sample, less than 7.5% is held by the ten largest clones. The sequenced material came from PBMCs or T cells enriched from blood (not recorded which). Every receptor here comes from a woman aged 45-60 years who had recovered from COVID-19.

In this sample, this clone turned up many times. The gene calls are TRBV6-5 and TRBJ1-1; no firm D call. Trimming stripped 8 bases from V and 4 bases from J, with 14 bases between. Germline CDR1 reads MNHEY; CDR2 reads SVGAGI. The CDR3 consists of 13 residues. The CDR3 is CASGGRFVTEAFF. The CDR3 DNA reads TGTGCCAGCGGCGGGAGATTCGTCACTGAAGCTTTCTTT.

The rearrangement links TRBV3-1 (or the pseudogene TRBV3-2) to TRBJ1-3, with D unresolved. Germline values: CDR1 LGHDT, CDR2 YNNKEL (reference sequence). The CDR3 is made up of 15 amino acids. V was trimmed by 1 base and J by 0 bases, leaving 7 bases between them. CDR3 sequence: CASSQGEHSGNTIYF. In nucleotides, the CDR3 is TGTGCCAGCAGCCAAGGAGAGCACTCTGGAAACACCATATATTTT.

J is TRBJ2-5 and V is TRBV3-1 (or the pseudogene TRBV3-2); 7 bases are a match to TRBD1. Germline lookup yields CDR1 LGHDT and CDR2 YNNKEL (reference sequence). V trimming: 4 bases; J trimming: 2 bases; junction bases outside the gene matches: 1. The length of the CDR3 is 13 residues. As DNA, the CDR3 is TGTGCCAGCAGCCCCAGGGGGCAAGAGACCCAGTACTTC. Its translation is CASSPRGQETQYF.

A single count supports this clone. This chain uses TRBV10-3 with TRBJ2-1; no reliable D call. Trimming shortened V by 8 bases and J by 4 bases, and 15 bases separated the two germline ends. The germline V gene has CDR1 ENHRY and CDR2 SYGVKD. The CDR3 sequence is 14 residues long. CDR3 sequence reads: CAIRGSSFYNEQFF. CDR3 DNA sequence: TGTGCCATCCGTGGGTCTAGTTTTTACAATGAGCAGTTCTTC.

The rearrangement links TRBV3-1 (or the pseudogene TRBV3-2) to TRBJ2-1, with 10 bases aligning to TRBD2. The CDR3 length is 16 residues. After removal of 6 bases from V and 4 bases from J, the junction contained 9 bases not matched to a gene. CDR1 and CDR2 from the germline V gene are LGHDT and YNNKEL (reference sequence). CDR3 region: CASRPTSGERYNEQFF. The CDR3 DNA sequence: TGTGCCAGCAGGCCAACTAGCGGGGAGCGGTACAATGAGCAGTTCTTC.

The J gene is TRBJ2-1, the V gene TRBV18; TRBD2 might be the D (6 bases). This CDR3 region has 17 residues. Germline V gene sequence: CDR1 KGHSH, CDR2 LQKENI. V lost 3 bases, J lost 5 bases, and 20 bases lay in between. CDR3 region: CASSPRVEGVGNNEQFF. In DNA form, the CDR3 reads TGTGCCAGCTCACCCCGTGTGGAGGGAGTGGGGAACAATGAGCAGTTCTTC.

This chain uses TRBV10-1 with TRBJ2-3; D remains ambiguous. The CDR3 loop spans 13 amino acids. V was trimmed by 2 bases and J by 5 bases, leaving 8 bases between them. CDR1 and CDR2 (germline): WNHNN, SYGVQD (reference sequence). CDR3 DNA sequence: TGCGCCAGCAGTGAGCAGGTTCAAGATACGCAGTATTTT. Encoded protein: CASSEQVQDTQYF.

The V call is TRBV28, the J call TRBJ2-6, with unresolved D. Trimming took 7 bases from V and 2 from J, leaving 9 bases between them. Germline V lookup: CDR1 MDHEN, CDR2 SYDVKM. The CDR3 totals 14 residues. The DNA for the CDR3 is TGTGCCAGCACCACTCCCGCTGGGGCCAACGTCCTGACTTTC. It codes for CASTTPAGANVLTF.

The rearrangement links TRBV19 to TRBJ1-4, with D maybe TRBD1 (5 bases). Germline values: CDR1 LNHDA, CDR2 SQIVND (reference sequence). V was clipped by 5 bases and J by 1 base, with 17 bases between them. The CDR3 has 17 amino acids. The CDR3, as DNA: TGTGCCAGTAGTGGCTTTAGGGGCTTGGGAACTAATGAAAAACTGTTTTTT. Amino acids: CASSGFRGLGTNEKLFF.